What follows is one T cell receptor beta chain and its context. The antigen is undetermined. The read ends 3 residues shy of where the CDR3 ends; the end is completed using the germline J gene. This entry is derived from a study of Tregs in tolerant kidney transplant recipients. Repertoires were generated with immunoSEQ multiplex PCR, while TCRdb's copy carries only in-frame clones and drops some. Its clone listing holds roughly 50,000 clones. Germline V gives CDR1 MNHEY, CDR2 SVGEGT. This CDR3 is 15 amino acids long. V was clipped by 4 bases and J by 3 bases; unmatched bases: 8. Broader study findings: Expanding Tregs on activated donor B cells appeared to best identify donor-specific TCRbeta clones.

CD4+CD25+CD127- Tregs, CD4+CD25- non-Tregs, CD4 and CD8 cells were sorted. The source was CD4+ T cells from blood, collected before the transplant. The clonotype originates from a human donor who received a combined kidney and bone marrow transplant. The chain couples TRBV6-2 or TRBV6-3 to TRBJ1-1; 7 positions agree with TRBD1. The CDR3 loop reads CASSSSGGVDTEAFF. CDR3 bases read: TGTGCCAGCAGTTCTTCAGGGGGAGTGGACACTGAA.